This T cell receptor beta chain is from a study of blood T cell repertoires in COVID-19. Enrolled through a virtual design, the participants were between 18 and 89 years of age and came from 24 US areas. Exposed enrollees encountered a COVID-19 case at some point within 2 weeks before study entry. Here immunoSEQ multiplex PCR was the method, and the copy in TCRdb shows in-frame clones only, minus some. The sample contains a few hundred thousand clones, about 88% of which appear only once. The clonotype originates from a woman aged 18 to 35 who had been exposed to COVID-19. The source material was PBMCs or T cells enriched from blood (not recorded which).

CDR3 protein: CASSVVLNSPLHF. Written as DNA, the CDR3 is TGTGCCAGCAGCGTAGTGCTAAATTCACCCCTCCACTTT. This rearrangement joins TRBV9 to TRBJ1-6; D gene ambiguous. V was clipped by 0 bases and J by 7 bases, with 5 bases between them. Germline CDR1 and CDR2: SGDLS and YYNGEE. CDR3 length equals 13 residues.